This TCR beta chain came from a study of T-cell memory formation after mild COVID-19. TCRdb re-called the 5' RACE reads with MiXCR, one entry per CDR3 protein. The sample yields roughly 410,000 distinct CDR3 sequences, roughly 24% seen once. V was trimmed by 5 bases and J by 2 bases, leaving 18 bases between them. The length of the CDR3 is 17 residues. Germline CDR1 is SEHNR and CDR2 is FQNEAQ (reference sequence). This TCR came from an adult woman who had mild COVID-19 (a few samples of this study predate the infection). Cell type and time point are not known. The chain couples TRBV7-9 to TRBJ1-4; D gene ambiguous. What was sequenced was PBMCs or a T cell subset sorted from them (not recorded which). The CDR3 coding sequence is TGTGCCAGCAGCAATGTTAGAGATGGCTTGACTAATGAAAAACTGTTTTTT. Protein sequence: CASSNVRDGLTNEKLFF. The full variable domain, its missing parts supplied by reference TRBV7-9 and TRBJ1-4, is DTGVSQNPRHKITKRGQNVTFRCDPISEHNRLYWYRQTLGQGPEFLTYFQNEAQLEKSRLLSDRFSAERPKGSFSTLEIQRTEQGDSAMYLCASSNVRDGLTNEKLFFGSGTQLSVL.